These T cell receptor beta chains were read from a single sample in a study of cytomegalovirus exposure and HLA in healthy donors. Some clones are missing from TCRdb's copy, which holds only in-frame ones; the method was immunoSEQ multiplex PCR. This sample has approximately 120,000 clones, with about 76% found just once. The sequenced sample was PBMCs. Receptors were obtained from a woman in her 30s in good health and CMV-seronegative. The CDR3 runs from the conserved cysteine through the conserved F or W. Each record gives: V gene, D gene, clone size, J gene, CDR3 DNA, CDR3 protein. D genes are given only for firm matches. A clone size is listed for some rows: how often the clone was seen (once, few, many), or a class if it is expanded.

V: TRBV2; D: TRBD2; size: few; J: TRBJ2-5; DNA: TGTGCCAGCAGTGGGGCTAGCGGAAACCAAGAGACCCAGTACTTC; CDR3: CASSGASGNQETQYF
V: TRBV15; D: .; size: .; J: TRBJ2-3; DNA: TGTGCCACCAGCAGAGGAAGGGGGGGGAGCGGGACGTCTAGCACAGATACGCAGTATTTT; CDR3: CATSRGRGGSGTSSTDTQYF
V: TRBV10-1; D: .; size: few; J: TRBJ2-7; DNA: TGCGCCAGCAGCAACAGGGCCTACGAGCAGTACTTC; CDR3: CASSNRAYEQYF
V: TRBV9; D: .; size: .; J: TRBJ2-3; DNA: TGTGCCAGCAGCGTAGGTCTCGGAGATACGCAGTATTTT; CDR3: CASSVGLGDTQYF
V: TRBV5-1; D: .; size: .; J: TRBJ2-3; DNA: TGCGCCAGCAGCGTTAGTGCAGATACGCAGTATTTT; CDR3: CASSVSADTQYF
V: TRBV10-2; D: TRBD1; size: .; J: TRBJ2-3; DNA: TGCGCCAGCAGTGAAGGGGGCGCCGGCACAGATACGCAGTATTTT; CDR3: CASSEGGAGTDTQYF
V: TRBV25-1; D: TRBD2; size: .; J: TRBJ2-7; DNA: TGTGCCAGCAGTGAGGGATCTAGCGGGTACGAGCAGTACTTC; CDR3: CASSEGSSGYEQYF
V: TRBV2; D: TRBD2; size: few; J: TRBJ2-6; DNA: TGTGCCAGCACAAGCGGGAGTGCTGGGGCCAACGTCCTGACTTTC; CDR3: CASTSGSAGANVLTF
V: TRBV10-3; D: TRBD1; size: .; J: TRBJ1-4; DNA: TGTGCCATCAGTACCGGACAGGTGGCCACTAATGAAAAACTGTTTTTT; CDR3: CAISTGQVATNEKLFF
V: TRBV9; D: TRBD1; size: once; J: TRBJ1-4; DNA: TGTGCCAGCAGCGTCGCCGGGACAGGGCCTGAAAAACTGTTTTTT; CDR3: CASSVAGTGPEKLFF
V: TRBV7-2; D: TRBD2; size: .; J: TRBJ2-7; DNA: TGTGCCAGCAGCTTAAGTAGCGGGAGGGCCGCCTACGAGCAGTACTTC; CDR3: CASSLSSGRAAYEQYF
V: TRBV4-2; D: TRBD2; size: .; J: TRBJ2-7; DNA: TGTGCCAGCAGCTCGGGACTAGCGGGAGTCTACGAGCAGTACTTC; CDR3: CASSSGLAGVYEQYF
V: TRBV5-1; D: TRBD2; size: .; J: TRBJ2-3; DNA: TGCGCCAGCAGCGCTCGAGGGGTAGCGGGAGCAACAGATACGCAGTATTTT; CDR3: CASSARGVAGATDTQYF
V: TRBV7-3; D: .; size: .; J: TRBJ1-1; DNA: TGTGCCAGCAGCTTAACCCTTTTGAACACTGAAGCTTTCTTT; CDR3: CASSLTLLNTEAFF
V: TRBV28; D: TRBD2; size: few; J: TRBJ2-7; DNA: TGTGCCAGCAGTCCCCCCGGAGGGAGCGGGAGGTCGTTCGAGCAGTACTTC; CDR3: CASSPPGGSGRSFEQYF